This TCR beta chain was documented in a study of PD-1 blockade in classical Hodgkin lymphoma. General study results and limits: Complete responders started with a diversity level that resembled newly diagnosed patients at baseline. TCR diversity at baseline was reported to be reduced in newly diagnosed patients relative to healthy donors.

Only in-frame clones appear in the TCRdb table, and some are missing; sequencing was by immunoSEQ multiplex PCR. The table lists around 15,000 clones, 65% of them singletons. Exposure to brentuximab vedotin varied, and each patient had relapsed following autologous stem cell transplantation. Remarks on this clone: Its specificity is not known.

The input for sequencing was peripheral blood mononuclear cells (PBMCs), taken before the second cycle of nivolumab. The sequence derives from a human donor with classical Hodgkin lymphoma.

In DNA form, the CDR3 reads TGTGCCAGCAGCCCCAACCACCCTAGCGGGATTGACGAGCAGTACTTC. It yields the protein CASSPNHPSGIDEQYF. The rearrangement joins TRBV7-9 to TRBJ2-7; 9 nucleotides line up with TRBD2. This CDR3 has 16 residues. Unmatched junction bases numbered 13, after V lost 5 bases and J lost 5 bases. CDR1 is SEHNR, CDR2 FQNEAQ, per germline (reference sequence).